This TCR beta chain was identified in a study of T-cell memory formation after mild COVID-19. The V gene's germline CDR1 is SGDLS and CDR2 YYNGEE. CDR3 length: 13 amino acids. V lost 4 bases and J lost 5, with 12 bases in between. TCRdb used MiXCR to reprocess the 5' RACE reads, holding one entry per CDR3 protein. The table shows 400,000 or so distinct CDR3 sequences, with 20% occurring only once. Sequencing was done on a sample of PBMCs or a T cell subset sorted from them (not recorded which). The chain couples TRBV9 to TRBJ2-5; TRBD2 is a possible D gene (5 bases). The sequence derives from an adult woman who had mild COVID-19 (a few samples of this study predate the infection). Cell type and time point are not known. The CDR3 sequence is CASSPGMAETQYF. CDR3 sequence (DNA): TGTGCCAGCAGCCCCGGGATGGCTGAGACCCAGTACTTC.